This T cell receptor beta chain was sequenced for a study of CD8 T cell repertoires and HIV-1 epitope variants. The overall study: Enriched T cells were co-cultured with equal autologous T cell-negative cells. An uncultured baseline aliquot held 1M T cells.

The CDR3 spans 15 residues. In germline, CDR1 is SGHAT, CDR2 FQNNGV. Losses at the gene ends were 5 bases for V and 1 base for J; bases not matched to a gene: 4. This clone was recorded once. As yet, its antigen is unknown. This table comes from immunoSEQ multiplex PCR, and its TCRdb copy is limited to in-frame clones, with some not included. Seen here are over 1,500 clones, about 69% observed once, and the top ten hold about 38%. Sequencing used cultured CD8+ T cells derived from PBMCs. The rearrangement links TRBV11-2 to TRBJ2-5, with 10 bases matching TRBD1. The clonotype originates from a male donor with HIV. This chain's CDR3 is CASSQGTGAQETQYF. The CDR3 DNA reads TGTGCCAGCAGCCAGGGGACAGGGGCCCAAGAGACCCAGTACTTC.